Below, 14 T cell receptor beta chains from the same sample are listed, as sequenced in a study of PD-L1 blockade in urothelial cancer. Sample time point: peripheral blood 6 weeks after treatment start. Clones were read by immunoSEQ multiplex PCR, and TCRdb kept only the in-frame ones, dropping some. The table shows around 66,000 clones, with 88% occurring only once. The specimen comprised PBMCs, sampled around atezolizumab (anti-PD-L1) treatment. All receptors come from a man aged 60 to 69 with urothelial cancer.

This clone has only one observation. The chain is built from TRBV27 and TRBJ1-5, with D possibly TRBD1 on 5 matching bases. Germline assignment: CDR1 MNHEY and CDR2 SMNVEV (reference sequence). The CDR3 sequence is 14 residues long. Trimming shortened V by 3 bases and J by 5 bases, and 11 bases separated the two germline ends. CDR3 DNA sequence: TGTGCCAGCAGTTTCGGGCAGGGTTATCAGCCCCAGCATTTT. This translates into CASSFGQGYQPQHF.

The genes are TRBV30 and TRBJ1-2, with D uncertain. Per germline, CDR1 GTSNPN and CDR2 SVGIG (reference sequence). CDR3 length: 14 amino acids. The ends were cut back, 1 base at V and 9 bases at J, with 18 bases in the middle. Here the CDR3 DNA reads TGTGCCTGGAGTGGAGTGGGCTCCTTCAGCAGCTACACCTTC. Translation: CAWSGVGSFSSYTF.

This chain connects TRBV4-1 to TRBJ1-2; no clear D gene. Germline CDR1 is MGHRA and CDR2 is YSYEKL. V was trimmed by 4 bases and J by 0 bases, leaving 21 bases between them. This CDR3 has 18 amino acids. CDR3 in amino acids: CASSPRLPRAETNYGYTF. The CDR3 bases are TGCGCCAGCAGCCCCCGGCTCCCGAGGGCAGAAACTAACTATGGCTACACCTTC.

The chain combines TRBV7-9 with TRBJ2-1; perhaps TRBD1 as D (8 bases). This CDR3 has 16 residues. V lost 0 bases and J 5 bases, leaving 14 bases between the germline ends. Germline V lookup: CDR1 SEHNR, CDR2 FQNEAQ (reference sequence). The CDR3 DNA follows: TGTGCCAGCAGCTTAGCCCTCACAGGGGGGGACAATGAGCAGTTCTTC. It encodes CASSLALTGGDNEQFF.

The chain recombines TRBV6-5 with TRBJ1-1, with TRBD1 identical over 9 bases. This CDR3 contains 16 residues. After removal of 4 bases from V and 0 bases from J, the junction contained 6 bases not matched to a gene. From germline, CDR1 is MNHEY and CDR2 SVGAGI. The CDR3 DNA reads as TGTGCCAGCAGTTCCGGACAGGGGTGGATGAACACTGAAGCTTTCTTT. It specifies CASSSGQGWMNTEAFF.

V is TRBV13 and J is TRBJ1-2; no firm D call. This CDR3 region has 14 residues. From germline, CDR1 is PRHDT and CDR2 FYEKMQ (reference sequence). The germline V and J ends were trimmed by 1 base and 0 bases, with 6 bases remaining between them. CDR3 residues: CASSLAQTNYGYTF. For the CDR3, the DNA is TGTGCCAGCAGCTTAGCACAAACTAACTATGGCTACACCTTC.

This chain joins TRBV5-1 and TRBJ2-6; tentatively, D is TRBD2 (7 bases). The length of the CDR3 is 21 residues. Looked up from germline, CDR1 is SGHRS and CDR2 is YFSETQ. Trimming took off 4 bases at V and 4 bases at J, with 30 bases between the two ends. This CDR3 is CASSRDNPGRGAGVGANVLTF. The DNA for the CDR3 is TGCGCCAGCAGCCGCGACAACCCGGGTCGGGGGGCCGGGGTCGGGGCCAACGTCCTGACTTTC.

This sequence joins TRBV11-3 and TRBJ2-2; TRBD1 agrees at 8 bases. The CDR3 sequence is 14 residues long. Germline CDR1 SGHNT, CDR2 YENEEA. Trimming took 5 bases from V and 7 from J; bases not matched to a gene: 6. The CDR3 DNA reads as TGTGCCAGCAGCGCGGGACAGGCGAACGGGGAGCTGTTTTTT. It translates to CASSAGQANGELFF.

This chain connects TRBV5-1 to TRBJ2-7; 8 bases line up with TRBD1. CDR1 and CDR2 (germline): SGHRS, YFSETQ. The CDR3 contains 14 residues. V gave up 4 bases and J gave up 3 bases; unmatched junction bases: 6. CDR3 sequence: CASSKDRASYEQYF. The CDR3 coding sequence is TGCGCCAGCAGCAAGGACAGGGCAAGCTACGAGCAGTACTTC.

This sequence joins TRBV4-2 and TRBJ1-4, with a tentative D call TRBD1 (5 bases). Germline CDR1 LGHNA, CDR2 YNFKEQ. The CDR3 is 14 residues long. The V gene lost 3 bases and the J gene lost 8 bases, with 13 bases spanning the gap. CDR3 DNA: TGTGCCAGCAGCCACGGCGGGGGGGAAGAAAAACTGTTTTTT. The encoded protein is CASSHGGGEEKLFF.

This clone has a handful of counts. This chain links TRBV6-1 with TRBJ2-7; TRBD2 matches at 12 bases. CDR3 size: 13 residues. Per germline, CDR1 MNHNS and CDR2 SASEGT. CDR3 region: CESSGRADHEQYF. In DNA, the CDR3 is TGTGAGTCTAGCGGGAGGGCCGACCACGAGCAGTACTTC.

The chain's CDR3 is CASSAEAVVETQYF. CDR3 DNA sequence: TGTGCCAGCAGTGCCGAAGCGGTCGTGGAGACCCAGTACTTC. The chain combines TRBV25-1 with TRBJ2-5, with D perhaps matching TRBD2 (5 bases). With 4 bases removed from V and 5 bases from J, the gap between germline ends came to 14 bases. This CDR3 spans 14 amino acids. Germline assignment: CDR1 MGHDK and CDR2 SYGVNS.

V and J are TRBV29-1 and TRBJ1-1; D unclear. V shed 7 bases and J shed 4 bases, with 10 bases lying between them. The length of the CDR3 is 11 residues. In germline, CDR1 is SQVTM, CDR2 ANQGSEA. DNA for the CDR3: TGCAGCGGTGACCGGGGCACTGAAGCTTTCTTT. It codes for CSGDRGTEAFF. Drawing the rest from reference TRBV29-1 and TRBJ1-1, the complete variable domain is SAVISQKPSRDICQRGTSLTIQCQVDSQVTMMFWYRQQPGQSLTLIATANQGSEATYESGFVIDKFPISRPNLTFSTLTVSNMSPEDSSIYLCSGDRGTEAFFGQGTRLTVV.

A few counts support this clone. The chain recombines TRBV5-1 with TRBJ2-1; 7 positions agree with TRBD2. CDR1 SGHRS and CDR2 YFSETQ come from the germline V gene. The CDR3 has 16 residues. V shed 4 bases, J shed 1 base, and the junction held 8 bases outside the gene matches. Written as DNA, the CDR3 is TGCGCCAGCAGCCTACTAGCGCAAGAGTCCTACAATGAGCAGTTCTTC. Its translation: CASSLLAQESYNEQFF.